This TCR beta chain was obtained from a study of technical replicates of blood from four donors. The assay was immunoSEQ multiplex PCR, and TCRdb's table has in-frame clones only and misses some. The sample includes about 62,000 clones, around nine tenths of them seen just once. Trimming at V came to 0 bases and at J to 7 bases, leaving 11 bases not matched to a gene. The CDR3 is 16 amino acids. CDR1 and CDR2 (germline): SGHAT, FQNNGV. The receptor comes from a human donor in good health. Some clones in this sample may be carry-over from other donors' samples. The chain recombines TRBV11-2 with TRBJ2-7; 8 positions match TRBD2. Sequencing used PBMCs. The CDR3 nucleotides are TGTGCCAGCAGCTTAGAAGGAGGTGGGCTAGCGGGTGAGCAGTACTTC. It yields the protein CASSLEGGGLAGEQYF.